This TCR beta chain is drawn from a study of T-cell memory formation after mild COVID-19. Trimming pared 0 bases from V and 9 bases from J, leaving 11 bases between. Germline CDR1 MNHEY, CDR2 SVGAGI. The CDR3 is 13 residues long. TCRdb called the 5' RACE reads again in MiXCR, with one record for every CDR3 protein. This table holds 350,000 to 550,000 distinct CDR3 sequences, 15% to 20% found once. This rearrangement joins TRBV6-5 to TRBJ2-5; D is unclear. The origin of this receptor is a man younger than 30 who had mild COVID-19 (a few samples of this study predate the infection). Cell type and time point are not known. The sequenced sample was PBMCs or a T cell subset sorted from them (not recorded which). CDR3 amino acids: CASSYSSAHPQYF. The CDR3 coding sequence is TGTGCCAGCAGTTACTCGTCGGCTCATCCCCAGTACTTC.